Below are 26 T cell receptor beta chains sequenced from a single sample in a study of cytomegalovirus exposure and HLA in healthy donors. Amplification used 60 Vbeta primers and 13 Jbeta primers. Using immunoSEQ multiplex PCR, the repertoire was profiled, and TCRdb retains in-frame clones only, with some absent. The profile shows 110,000 or so clones, about 81% of them singletons. What was sequenced was PBMCs. These receptors all stem from a man aged 40-49 years in good health and CMV-seronegative.

V and J are TRBV2 and TRBJ2-2; D ambiguous. The V and J ends lost 2 bases and 4 bases respectively, with 5 bases between them. The germline V gene encodes CDR1 SNHLY and CDR2 FYNNEI. The CDR3 spans 13 residues. CDR3 nucleotide sequence: TGTGCCAGCAGTGAATGGAGCACCGGGGAGCTGTTTTTT. As protein: CASSEWSTGELFF. The full variable domain, in which reference TRBV2 and TRBJ2-2 provide the parts outside the CDR3, is EPEVTQTPSHQVTQMGQEVILRCVPISNHLYFYWYRQILGQKVEFLVSFYNNEISEKSEIFDDQFSVERPDGSNFTLKIRSTKLEDSAMYFCASSEWSTGELFFGEGSRLTVL.

As to this clone: The germline gene is not matched at one end of the junction; a read error may be the cause. The chain has TRBV23-1 and TRBJ2-1, with D possibly being TRBD1 (5 bases). TRBV23-1 is flagged as an ORF with uncertain function. This CDR3 has 13 amino acids. This CDR3 is CVEGVVGYSEQFF. CDR3 sequence (DNA): TGCGTCGAAGGGGTGGTCGGGTACAGTGAGCAGTTCTTC.

The chain links TRBV14 to TRBJ2-1; TRBD2 agrees at 7 bases. The V gene end was trimmed by 4 bases and the J gene end by 0 bases; junction bases not matched to a gene: 0. This CDR3 is built from 14 residues. CDR1 is SGHDN, CDR2 FVKESK, per germline. CDR3 DNA sequence: TGTGCCAGCAGCCGGGGGGGCTCCTACAATGAGCAGTTCTTC. This translates into CASSRGGSYNEQFF.

The rearrangement joins TRBV6-5 to TRBJ1-5; 8 bases match TRBD1. The J segment lost 2 bases and the V segment lost 6 bases, leaving 3 bases of the junction unmatched. CDR1 is MNHEY, CDR2 SVGAGI, per germline. The CDR3 loop spans 14 amino acids. The CDR3 here is CASRRGQGNQPQHF. CDR3 DNA: TGTGCCAGCAGGCGGGGACAGGGCAATCAGCCCCAGCATTTT.

The chain combines TRBV7-9 with TRBJ2-7; the D gene is possibly TRBD2 (7 bases). CDR3 length: 12 amino acids. CDR1 and CDR2 (germline): SEHNR, FQNEAQ (reference sequence). V was pared by 9 bases and J by 5 bases, with 14 bases between. In DNA, the CDR3 is TGTGCCAGTAGGTCGGGGGGCAACGAGCAGTACTTC. Its protein is CASRSGGNEQYF.

The V and J genes are TRBV18 and TRBJ2-5; perhaps TRBD2 as D (5 bases). The CDR3 covers 13 residues. Germline CDR1 reads KGHSH; CDR2 reads LQKENI. V gave up 5 bases and J gave up 1 base, with 8 bases separating them. Here the CDR3 reads CASSFSGQETQYF. CDR3 in DNA: TGTGCCAGCTCATTCAGCGGCCAAGAGACCCAGTACTTC.

This rearrangement joins TRBV9 to TRBJ2-6; D unclear. The V gene's germline CDR1 is SGDLS and CDR2 YYNGEE. Trimming cost V 2 bases and J 0 bases, with 6 bases left between them. The CDR3 length is 15 residues. The CDR3 nucleotides read TGTGCCAGCAGCGTCCCGGGCTCTGGGGCCAACGTCCTGACTTTC. Translating it yields CASSVPGSGANVLTF.

This chain joins TRBV19 and TRBJ2-2; 13 nucleotides align to TRBD2. The J segment lost 5 bases and the V segment lost 3 bases, leaving 3 bases of the junction unmatched. Germline CDR1 is LNHDA and CDR2 is SQIVND (reference sequence). The CDR3 is 16 amino acids. Here the CDR3 reads CASSIRLAGGTGELFF. CDR3 in DNA: TGTGCCAGTAGTATTCGACTAGCGGGAGGAACCGGGGAGCTGTTTTTT.

The chain joins TRBV15 to TRBJ2-6, with a weak D call TRBD1 (5 bases). Germline V gives CDR1 LNHNV, CDR2 YYDKDF (reference sequence). This CDR3 has 15 residues. V dropped 3 bases and J dropped 4 bases, with 10 bases sitting between them. CDR3 nucleotide sequence: TGTGCCACCAGCAGCAGGGATTCCGGGGCCAACGTCCTGACTTTC. Its protein is CATSSRDSGANVLTF.

This clone has only one observation. V and J are TRBV28 and TRBJ1-1; D is perhaps TRBD1 (6 bases). V was pared by 7 bases and J by 4 bases, with 13 bases between. Germline CDR1 is MDHEN and CDR2 is SYDVKM. The CDR3 covers 13 residues. CDR3 residues: CASINYRATEAFF. DNA of the CDR3: TGTGCCAGCATTAATTACAGGGCCACTGAAGCTTTCTTT.

V gene TRBV19 combines with J gene TRBJ2-2, with 9 bases that match TRBD2. Trimming took 0 bases from V and 4 from J; bases not matched to a gene: 12. From germline, CDR1 is LNHDA and CDR2 SQIVND (reference sequence). This CDR3 has 19 amino acids. CDR3 nucleotides: TGTGCCAGTAGTATAGAAGCTCGTGTGTGGCGGGGGGGCACCGGGGAGCTGTTTTTT. This translates into CASSIEARVWRGGTGELFF.

The CDR3 protein is CASSRGGRVEQYF. DNA for the CDR3: TGTGCCAGCAGCCGAGGAGGACGGGTAGAGCAGTACTTC. The chain uses TRBV28 and TRBJ2-7; D possibly corresponds to TRBD2 (5 bases). V lost 6 bases and J 7 bases, leaving 16 bases between the germline ends. This CDR3 spans 13 amino acids. Germline CDR1 and CDR2: MDHEN and SYDVKM.

This clone was seen only a few times. The chain recombines TRBV4-1 with TRBJ1-5; 8 nucleotides line up with TRBD1. V was pared by 2 bases and J by 1 base, with 4 bases of the junction left unmatched. The CDR3 consists of 16 residues. Germline CDR1 MGHRA, CDR2 YSYEKL. Here the CDR3 DNA reads TGCGCCAGCAGCCAACCGGACAGGGAGAGCAATCAGCCCCAGCATTTT. It encodes CASSQPDRESNQPQHF.

J is TRBJ2-5 and V is TRBV9; TRBD2 agrees at 11 bases. The germline gives CDR1 SGDLS, CDR2 YYNGEE. V trimming: 0 bases; J trimming: 5 bases; junction bases outside the gene matches: 9. The CDR3 covers 17 residues. The CDR3 DNA is TGTGCCAGCAGCGTAGATCCTACTAGCGGGGGTGAGGAGACCCAGTACTTC. It codes for CASSVDPTSGGEETQYF.

CDR3 nucleotide sequence: TGTGCCAGCAGTCATGACAGGGACGAGCAGTACTTC. As protein: CASSHDRDEQYF. This sequence joins TRBV28 and TRBJ2-7; 7 bases map to TRBD1. The germline V gene encodes CDR1 MDHEN and CDR2 SYDVKM. The CDR3 has 12 amino acids. V gave up 5 bases and J gave up 5 bases; unmatched junction bases: 3.

Points on this clone: A junction end diverges from the germline sequence, so it may reflect a read error. This rearrangement joins TRBV6-5 to TRBJ2-6, with D possibly TRBD1 on 5 matching bases. The CDR3 runs 15 residues. Germline V gene lookup returns CDR1 MNHEY and CDR2 SVGAGI. CDR3 DNA sequence: TGTGCCAGCAGTTTCGCAATCTCTGGGGCCAACGGCCTGACTTTC. This gives the protein CASSFAISGANGLTF.

The chain employs TRBV10-1 and TRBJ2-5, with unresolved D. Near its end, the DNA agrees better with TRBJ2-7, so the J call may be wrong. CDR3 length equals 13 residues. Germline-derived CDR1 and CDR2 are WNHNN and SYGVQD (reference sequence). The CDR3 loop is CASSETGRYEQYF. The CDR3, as DNA: TGCGCCAGCAGTGAGACTGGGCGCTACGAGCAGTACTTC.

This chain joins TRBV27 and TRBJ2-5; D not resolved. Per germline, CDR1 MNHEY and CDR2 SMNVEV (reference sequence). Trimming removed 11 bases from V and 1 base from J, with 23 bases in between. The CDR3 has 16 amino acids. Here the CDR3 reads CAHPPPRRTIQETQYF. The DNA of the CDR3 is TGTGCCCATCCCCCTCCGAGACGTACTATCCAAGAGACCCAGTACTTC.

The J gene is TRBJ1-1, the V gene TRBV9; TRBD1 matches at 8 bases. The V and J ends lost 4 bases and 6 bases, in that order; junction bases with no gene match: 8. Germline values: CDR1 SGDLS, CDR2 YYNGEE. The CDR3 sequence is 14 residues long. As DNA, the CDR3 is TGTGCCAGCAGCCCACAACAGGGGGTCTCTGAAGCTTTCTTT. Amino acids: CASSPQQGVSEAFF. The whole variable domain, filled in from reference TRBV9 and TRBJ1-1, reads DSGVTQTPKHLITATGQRVTLRCSPRSGDLSVYWYQQSLDQGLQFLIQYYNGEERAKGNILERFSAQQFPDLHSELNLSSLELGDSALYFCASSPQQGVSEAFFGQGTRLTVV.

The chain joins TRBV21-1 to TRBJ1-3. TRBV21-1 is classified as a pseudogene. The CDR3 length is 14 residues. The CDR3 loop is CASSKARHANTIYF. The CDR3, as DNA: TGTGCCAGCAGCAAAGCGCGGCATGCAAACACCATATATTTT.

The chain carries TRBV6-6 and TRBJ1-1; D perhaps matches TRBD1 (5 bases). Trimming removed 5 bases at V and 6 bases at J, with 13 bases between. The CDR3 spans 13 residues. Per germline, CDR1 MNHNY and CDR2 SVGAGI (reference sequence). Here the CDR3 DNA reads TGTGCCAGCAGTAGGGGCAAAGATGCTGAAGCTTTCTTT. The encoded protein is CASSRGKDAEAFF.

The chain links TRBV7-2 to TRBJ2-5; 7 bases are shared with TRBD1. The V gene's germline CDR1 is SGHTA and CDR2 FQGNSA. V was pared by 2 bases and J by 2 bases, with 2 bases of the junction left unmatched. The CDR3 consists of 14 residues. The CDR3 loop reads CASSLWTGQETQYF. In nucleotides, the CDR3 is TGTGCCAGCAGCTTATGGACAGGTCAAGAGACCCAGTACTTC. Looking up the rest from reference TRBV7-2 and TRBJ2-5 gives the full variable domain: GAGVSQSPSNKVTEKGKDVELRCDPISGHTALYWYRQSLGQGLEFLIYFQGNSAPDKSGLPSDRFSAERTGGSVSTLTIQRTQQEDSAVYLCASSLWTGQETQYFGPGTRLLVL.

The rearrangement uses TRBV11-2 and TRBJ2-1; 14 bases match TRBD2. CDR1 is SGHAT and CDR2 is FQNNGV in the germline V gene. This CDR3 is built from 19 residues. V trimming: 7 bases; J trimming: 6 bases; junction bases outside the gene matches: 17. CDR3: CASTAGRRGGLAGVNEQFF. DNA for the CDR3: TGTGCCAGCACCGCAGGTCGGAGGGGGGGACTAGCGGGAGTCAATGAGCAGTTCTTC.

This clone is classed as medium-sized. J is TRBJ1-2 and V is TRBV7-9; TRBD1 matches 11 bases. Germline trimming cut 3 bases from V and 0 bases from J; bases unmatched to any gene: 9. From germline, CDR1 is SEHNR and CDR2 FQNEAQ (reference sequence). This CDR3 contains 18 residues. The CDR3 nucleotides read TGTGCCAGCAGCTTGACCGGGACAGGGGGAATCGCTAACTATGGCTACACCTTC. This encodes CASSLTGTGGIANYGYTF.

The V call is TRBV10-3, the J call TRBJ2-3; 10 bases agree with TRBD2. This CDR3 comprises 17 residues. V lost 4 bases to trimming and J lost 5 bases; unmatched junction nucleotides: 12. The germline V gene has CDR1 ENHRY and CDR2 SYGVKD. The CDR3 is CAISGSRTAGGQDTQYF. The CDR3, as DNA: TGTGCCATCAGTGGGTCCCGGACAGCGGGGGGGCAAGATACGCAGTATTTT.

The chain has TRBV6-5 and TRBJ2-7; no definite D call. V was shortened by 5 bases and J by 5 bases, with 19 bases between the two germline ends. The CDR3 contains 15 residues. Germline V gives CDR1 MNHEY, CDR2 SVGAGI. CDR3 in DNA: TGTGCCAGCAGTCCCCAGTCCGTGGTTGGGCACGAGCAGTACTTC. Translating it yields CASSPQSVVGHEQYF.